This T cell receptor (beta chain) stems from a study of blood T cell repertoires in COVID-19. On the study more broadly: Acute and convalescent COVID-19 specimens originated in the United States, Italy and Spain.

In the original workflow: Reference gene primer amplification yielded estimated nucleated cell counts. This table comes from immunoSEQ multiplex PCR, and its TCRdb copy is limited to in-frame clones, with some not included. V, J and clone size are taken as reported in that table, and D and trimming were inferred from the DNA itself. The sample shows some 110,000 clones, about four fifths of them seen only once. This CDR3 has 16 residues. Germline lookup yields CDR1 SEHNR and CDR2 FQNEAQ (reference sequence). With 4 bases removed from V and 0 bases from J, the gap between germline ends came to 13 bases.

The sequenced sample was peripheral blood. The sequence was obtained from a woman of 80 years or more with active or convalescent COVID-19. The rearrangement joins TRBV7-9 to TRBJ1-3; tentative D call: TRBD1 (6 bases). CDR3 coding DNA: TGTGCCAGCAGCTCCCTTGGGGGCGGCTCTGGAAACACCATATATTTT. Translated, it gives CASSSLGGGSGNTIYF. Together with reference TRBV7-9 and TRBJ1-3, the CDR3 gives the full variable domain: DTGVSQNPRHKITKRGQNVTFRCDPISEHNRLYWYRQTLGQGPEFLTYFQNEAQLEKSRLLSDRFSAERPKGSFSTLEIQRTEQGDSAMYLCASSSLGGGSGNTIYFGEGSWLTVV.